Listed here are 31 T cell receptor beta chains from one sample, sequenced in a study of cytomegalovirus exposure and HLA in healthy donors. Vbeta (60) and Jbeta (13) primers were used in the PCR. Clones were read by immunoSEQ multiplex PCR, and TCRdb kept only the in-frame ones, dropping some. The data contain under 150,000 clones, about 82% of them singletons. Sample: PBMCs. These receptors all stem from a male donor in good health and CMV-seronegative.

The chain is built from TRBV30 and TRBJ2-7; TRBD2 aligns across 12 bases. The CDR3 runs 17 residues. Losses at the gene ends were 1 base for V and 6 bases for J; bases not matched to a gene: 13. Per germline, CDR1 GTSNPN and CDR2 SVGIG (reference sequence). CDR3 DNA: TGTGCCTGGAGTGGTATGGGACTAGCGGGCTCCCTGTCCGAGCAGTACTTC. Translation: CAWSGMGLAGSLSEQYF.

The chain joins TRBV28 to TRBJ2-7, with 10 bases lining up with TRBD1. Trimming removed 5 bases from V and 3 bases from J; junction bases left unmatched: 10. Germline CDR1 reads MDHEN; CDR2 reads SYDVKM. CDR3 size: 16 residues. DNA for the CDR3: TGTGCCAGCAGTCCTCGATCCGGGACAGGGGTCTACGAGCAGTACTTC. The encoded protein is CASSPRSGTGVYEQYF.

This clone was recorded a few times. This rearrangement joins TRBV5-1 to TRBJ2-4; 8 bases map to TRBD2. CDR3 length: 16 amino acids. The ends lost 6 bases at V and 2 bases at J; junction bases unmatched: 10. Germline CDR1 reads SGHRS; CDR2 reads YFSETQ. This CDR3 is CASTKNAGGTKNIQYF. DNA for the CDR3: TGCGCCAGCACCAAGAACGCGGGGGGAACCAAAAACATTCAGTACTTC.

The V gene is TRBV4-2, the J gene TRBJ1-5; 8 bases match TRBD1. Germline values: CDR1 LGHNA, CDR2 YNFKEQ. The V and J ends lost 0 bases and 6 bases, in that order; junction bases with no gene match: 10. CDR3 length: 17 residues. The CDR3: CASSQDRRPDRGQPQHF. The CDR3 nucleotides are TGTGCCAGCAGCCAAGATAGGCGCCCCGACAGGGGTCAGCCCCAGCATTTT.

V usage is TRBV6-1 and J usage is TRBJ1-2, with a tentative D call TRBD1 (5 bases). The length of the CDR3 is 17 residues. The germline V gene encodes CDR1 MNHNS and CDR2 SASEGT. V was clipped by 2 bases and J by 2 bases, with 18 bases between them. CDR3 coding DNA: TGTGCCAGCAGTGAATCTCGTATCGGGTCAGGGAACTATGGCTACACCTTC. It is translated as CASSESRIGSGNYGYTF.

This clone was seen a few times. J is TRBJ1-2 and V is TRBV7-2; the D is unclear. CDR1 is SGHTA and CDR2 is FQGNSA in the germline V gene. There are 14 residues in the CDR3. V was shortened by 1 base and J by 4 bases, with 10 bases between the two germline ends. CDR3 amino acids: CASSLEGRGYGYTF. The CDR3, as DNA: TGTGCCAGCAGCTTAGAAGGACGGGGCTATGGCTACACCTTC.

In nucleotides, the CDR3 is TGTGCCAGCAGCTTAGTACGGACAGGGCTGCCCTACGAGCAGTACTTC. As protein: CASSLVRTGLPYEQYF. V and J are TRBV11-2 and TRBJ2-7, with 8 bases lining up with TRBD1. Germline CDR1 is SGHAT and CDR2 is FQNNGV. This CDR3 has 16 residues. The J segment lost 2 bases and the V segment lost 1 base, leaving 7 bases of the junction unmatched.

This clone was observed a handful of times. The J gene is TRBJ2-1, the V gene TRBV6-4; 7 bases match TRBD1. CDR3 length equals 13 residues. Germline CDR1 is MRHNA and CDR2 is SNTAGT. V shed 6 bases and J 7 bases; nucleotides not matched to a gene: 6. CDR3: CASSRTGENEQFF. The CDR3 bases are TGTGCCAGCAGCAGGACAGGTGAAAATGAGCAGTTCTTC.

This clone is a singleton in its sample. V gene TRBV19 combines with J gene TRBJ2-2, with D maybe TRBD1 (5 bases). The CDR3 runs 17 residues. Germline lookup yields CDR1 LNHDA and CDR2 SQIVND (reference sequence). With 3 bases removed from V and 1 base from J, the gap between germline ends came to 15 bases. CDR3 region: CASSISMRQGNTGELFF. The CDR3, as DNA: TGTGCCAGTAGTATCAGTATGCGGCAGGGGAACACCGGGGAGCTGTTTTTT.

The chain uses TRBV9 and TRBJ1-4; 7 bases fit TRBD1. Germline V lookup: CDR1 SGDLS, CDR2 YYNGEE. V was pared by 3 bases and J by 7 bases, with 6 bases of the junction left unmatched. The CDR3 has 14 residues. Here the CDR3 reads CASSAGTDGEKLFF. The CDR3 region has the DNA TGTGCCAGCAGCGCTGGGACAGATGGTGAAAAACTGTTTTTT. The full variable domain, rest sourced from reference TRBV9 and TRBJ1-4, is DSGVTQTPKHLITATGQRVTLRCSPRSGDLSVYWYQQSLDQGLQFLIQYYNGEERAKGNILERFSAQQFPDLHSELNLSSLELGDSALYFCASSAGTDGEKLFFGSGTQLSVL.

The gene calls are TRBV4-2 and TRBJ1-6, with a possible D match to TRBD1 (6 bases). Germline loops: CDR1 LGHNA, CDR2 YNFKEQ. This CDR3 comprises 16 residues. Trimming took off 0 bases at V and 9 bases at J, with 15 bases between the two ends. DNA of the CDR3: TGTGCCAGCAGCCAAGATACCGGGGGGGCTGGTTCACCCCTCCACTTT. Amino acid sequence: CASSQDTGGAGSPLHF.

The genes are TRBV4-2 and TRBJ2-6; D is perhaps TRBD1 (6 bases). CDR1 LGHNA and CDR2 YNFKEQ come from the germline V gene. CDR3 length equals 17 residues. Between the trimmed V and J ends, which lost 3 bases and 4 bases, there was a span of 16 bases. The CDR3, as DNA: TGTGCCAGCAGCCAGGGGACACGGGGCTCAGGGGCCAACGTCCTGACTTTC. This translates into CASSQGTRGSGANVLTF.

The chain links TRBV5-6 to TRBJ2-5; no reliable D call. V was cut by 0 bases and J by 1 base, with 7 bases left in between. CDR3 length equals 14 residues. Germline V gene data show CDR1 as SGHDT and CDR2 as YYEEEE. The CDR3 here is CASSLGHTQETQYF. Written as DNA, the CDR3 is TGTGCCAGCAGCTTGGGACATACCCAAGAGACCCAGTACTTC.

V usage is TRBV13 and J usage is TRBJ1-2, with D tentatively TRBD1 (5 bases). Trimming cost V 8 bases and J 7 bases, with 14 bases left between them. In germline, CDR1 is PRHDT, CDR2 FYEKMQ (reference sequence). This CDR3 comprises 12 residues. CDR3 amino acids: CASQTRGSGYTF. As DNA, the CDR3 is TGTGCCAGCCAGACAAGGGGAAGTGGCTACACCTTC.

This clone was found once. CDR3 residues: CSAREHEQFF. As DNA, the CDR3 is TGCAGTGCTAGAGAACACGAGCAGTTCTTC. The chain is built from TRBV20-1 and TRBJ2-1, with unresolved D. Looked up from germline, CDR1 is DFQATT and CDR2 is SNEGSKA (reference sequence). CDR3 length equals 10 residues. V was cut by 0 bases and J by 10 bases, with 4 bases left in between.

V usage is TRBV4-1 and J usage is TRBJ2-7; 9 nucleotides align to TRBD2. This CDR3 has 16 amino acids. The V segment lost 1 base and the J segment 3 bases; nucleotides outside the gene matches: 7. Germline values: CDR1 MGHRA, CDR2 YSYEKL. CDR3 region: CASSQVEAGGIYEQYF. DNA of the CDR3: TGCGCCAGCAGCCAAGTTGAAGCGGGAGGAATCTACGAGCAGTACTTC.

V and J are TRBV18 and TRBJ2-1; the match to TRBD2 covers 9 bases. The CDR3 is 16 residues long. Germline-derived CDR1 and CDR2 are KGHSH and LQKENI. The junction had 2 bases not matched to a gene; V was cut back by 0 bases and J by 2 bases. This chain's CDR3 is CASSPPGLATYNEQFF. The CDR3 region has the DNA TGTGCCAGCTCACCACCGGGACTAGCTACCTACAATGAGCAGTTCTTC.

V usage is TRBV7-2 and J usage is TRBJ2-7, with D perhaps TRBD2 (5 bases). V gave up 7 bases and J gave up 0 bases, with 10 bases separating them. The CDR3 extends over 13 amino acids. Germline CDR1 is SGHTA and CDR2 is FQGNSA. This CDR3 reads CASKRADSYEQYF. The CDR3 DNA is TGTGCCAGCAAGAGGGCCGACTCCTACGAGCAGTACTTC.

V is TRBV10-3 and J is TRBJ2-2, with 7 positions matching TRBD1. Trimming took 2 bases from V and 4 from J; bases not matched to a gene: 4. The germline V gene has CDR1 ENHRY and CDR2 SYGVKD. CDR3 length: 15 residues. The DNA of the CDR3 is TGTGCCATCAGTGAGGCACAGGGGTCCACCGGGGAGCTGTTTTTT. Encoded protein: CAISEAQGSTGELFF.

This clone was seen a few times. The chain couples TRBV7-2 to TRBJ2-7; 12 nucleotides agree with TRBD1. CDR3 length: 17 amino acids. The germline V gene has CDR1 SGHTA and CDR2 FQGNSA. Trimming at V came to 0 bases and at J to 5 bases, leaving 8 bases not matched to a gene. Here the CDR3 reads CASSLAGQGAAENEQYF. DNA of the CDR3: TGTGCCAGCAGCTTAGCGGGACAGGGGGCGGCGGAAAACGAGCAGTACTTC.

This chain links TRBV19 with TRBJ2-7; tentatively, D is TRBD1 (5 bases). V was clipped by 3 bases and J by 0 bases, with 6 bases between them. CDR3 length: 13 amino acids. Germline V gives CDR1 LNHDA, CDR2 SQIVND (reference sequence). CDR3 nucleotide sequence: TGTGCCAGTAGTATCGACAGCTCCTACGAGCAGTACTTC. It encodes CASSIDSSYEQYF.

The V gene is TRBV5-5, the J gene TRBJ2-7, with 7 bases lining up with TRBD1. J gave up 4 bases and V 4 bases, and 11 bases lay outside the gene matches. The CDR3 contains 15 residues. Germline V lookup: CDR1 SGHKS, CDR2 YYEKEE (reference sequence). This chain's CDR3 is CASSPRDSGTYEQYF. CDR3 nucleotides: TGTGCCAGCAGCCCTAGGGACAGTGGGACGTACGAGCAGTACTTC.

The CDR3 loop is CASSVATSAGGVTDTQYF. In nucleotides, the CDR3 is TGTGCCAGCAGCGTAGCTACCTCAGCGGGGGGCGTCACAGATACGCAGTATTTT. The chain links TRBV9 to TRBJ2-3; 9 bases fit TRBD2. The CDR3 is 18 amino acids. V shed 0 bases, J shed 2 bases, and the junction held 10 bases outside the gene matches. CDR1 and CDR2 (germline): SGDLS, YYNGEE. Full variable domain (remainder filled in from reference TRBV9 and TRBJ2-3): DSGVTQTPKHLITATGQRVTLRCSPRSGDLSVYWYQQSLDQGLQFLIQYYNGEERAKGNILERFSAQQFPDLHSELNLSSLELGDSALYFCASSVATSAGGVTDTQYFGPGTRLTVL.

This chain joins TRBV5-1 and TRBJ1-2; TRBD1 is a possible D gene (6 bases). CDR3 length equals 13 residues. Germline-derived CDR1 and CDR2 are SGHRS and YFSETQ. V gave up 4 bases and J gave up 1 base, with 8 bases separating them. CDR3 in DNA: TGCGCCAGCAGCCCGGACAGTAACTATGGCTACACCTTC. Translated, it gives CASSPDSNYGYTF.

V and J are TRBV4-1 and TRBJ2-1; the D is unclear. The germline gives CDR1 MGHRA, CDR2 YSYEKL. The CDR3 has 12 amino acids. V was shortened by 1 base and J by 5 bases, with 3 bases between the two germline ends. CDR3 sequence reads: CASSQANNEQFF. The CDR3 DNA is TGCGCCAGCAGCCAAGCCAACAATGAGCAGTTCTTC.

The gene calls are TRBV28 and TRBJ1-1; TRBD1 matches 8 bases. Losses at the gene ends were 6 bases for V and 2 bases for J; bases not matched to a gene: 5. The CDR3 is 14 amino acids. Germline lookup yields CDR1 MDHEN and CDR2 SYDVKM. The chain's CDR3 is CASSDRGGNTEAFF. The CDR3 region has the DNA TGTGCCAGCAGCGACAGGGGCGGAAACACTGAAGCTTTCTTT.

V usage is TRBV4-3 and J usage is TRBJ1-2; TRBD1 matches 10 bases. V was pared by 0 bases and J by 6 bases, with 10 bases of the junction left unmatched. Germline CDR1 reads LGHNA; CDR2 reads YSLEER. The CDR3 is 17 residues long. DNA of the CDR3: TGCGCCAGCAGCCAAGATCTCACCGACAGGGGGCGGGATGGCTACACCTTC. It translates to CASSQDLTDRGRDGYTF.

For this clone: Other DNA sequences in this sample translate to the same CDR3. This chain uses TRBV6-5 with TRBJ2-7; the match to TRBD1 covers 9 bases. Germline V gives CDR1 MNHEY, CDR2 SVGAGI. Germline trimming cut 0 bases from V and 7 bases from J; bases unmatched to any gene: 7. The length of the CDR3 is 15 residues. The CDR3, as DNA: TGTGCCAGCAGTTACTCGTGGACAGGGGTCGGAGAGCAGTACTTC. This gives the protein CASSYSWTGVGEQYF.

V is TRBV18 and J is TRBJ1-2; TRBD1 might be the D (6 bases). There are 14 residues in the CDR3. The germline V gene has CDR1 KGHSH and CDR2 LQKENI. V dropped 3 bases and J dropped 8 bases, with 16 bases sitting between them. The CDR3 DNA follows: TGTGCCAGCTCACCCGCAACAGGGTTGGAAGGCTACACCTTC. Translating gives CASSPATGLEGYTF.

The rearrangement uses TRBV30 and TRBJ1-2; D is perhaps TRBD1 (5 bases). Trimming stripped 5 bases from V and 0 bases from J, with 10 bases between. The CDR3 sequence is 13 residues long. Germline CDR1 and CDR2: GTSNPN and SVGIG (reference sequence). The CDR3: CAWSGGANYGYTF. The CDR3 coding sequence is TGTGCCTGGTCCGGGGGGGCTAACTATGGCTACACCTTC.

The chain carries TRBV19 and TRBJ1-5; D unresolved. Germline V gene sequence: CDR1 LNHDA, CDR2 SQIVND (reference sequence). The CDR3 totals 12 residues. V lost 5 bases and J 0 bases, leaving 2 bases between the germline ends. CDR3 DNA: TGTGCCAGTAGTCTTAGCAATCAGCCCCAGCATTTT. Translated: CASSLSNQPQHF.